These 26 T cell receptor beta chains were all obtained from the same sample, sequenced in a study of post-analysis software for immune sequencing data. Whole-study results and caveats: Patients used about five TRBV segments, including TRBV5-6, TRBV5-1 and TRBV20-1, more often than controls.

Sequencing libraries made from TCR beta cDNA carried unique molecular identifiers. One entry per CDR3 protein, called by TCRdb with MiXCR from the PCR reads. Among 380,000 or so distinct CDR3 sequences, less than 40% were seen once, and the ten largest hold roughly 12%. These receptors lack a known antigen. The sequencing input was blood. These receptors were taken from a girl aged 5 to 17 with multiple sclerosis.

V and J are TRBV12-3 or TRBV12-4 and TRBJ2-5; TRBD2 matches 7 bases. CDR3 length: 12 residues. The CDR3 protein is CSTGGAYNEQYF. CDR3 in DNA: TGTTCGACGGGGGGAGCCTACAATGAGCAGTACTTC.

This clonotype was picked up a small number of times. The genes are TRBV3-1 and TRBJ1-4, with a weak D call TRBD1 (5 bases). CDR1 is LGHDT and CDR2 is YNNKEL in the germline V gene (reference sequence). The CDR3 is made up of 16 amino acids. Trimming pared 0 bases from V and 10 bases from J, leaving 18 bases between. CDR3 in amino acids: CASSQDLVGLGRKLFF. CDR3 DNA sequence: TGTGCCAGCAGCCAAGATCTTGTTGGTTTGGGGCGAAAACTGTTTTTT. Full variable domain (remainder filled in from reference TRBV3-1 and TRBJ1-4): DTAVSQTPKYLVTQMGNDKSIKCEQNLGHDTMYWYKQDSKKFLKIMFSYNNKELIINETVPNRFSPKSPDKAHLNLHINSLELGDSAVYFCASSQDLVGLGRKLFFGSGTQLSVL.

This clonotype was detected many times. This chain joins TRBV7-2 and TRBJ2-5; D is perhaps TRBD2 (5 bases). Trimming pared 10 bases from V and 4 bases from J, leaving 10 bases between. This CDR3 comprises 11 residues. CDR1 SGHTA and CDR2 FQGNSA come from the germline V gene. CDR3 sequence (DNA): TGTGCCATCCGGGCGGGAGAGACCCAGTACTTC. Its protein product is CAIRAGETQYF.

CDR3 sequence: CAIRETRPSSEQYF. The DNA of the CDR3 is TGTGCCATCAGGGAGACTAGACCCTCTTCCGAGCAGTACTTC. The chain recombines TRBV10-3 with TRBJ2-7, with D perhaps TRBD2 (6 bases). The germline V and J ends were trimmed by 6 bases and 6 bases, with 18 bases remaining between them. Germline loops: CDR1 ENHRY, CDR2 SYGVKD. The CDR3 totals 14 residues.

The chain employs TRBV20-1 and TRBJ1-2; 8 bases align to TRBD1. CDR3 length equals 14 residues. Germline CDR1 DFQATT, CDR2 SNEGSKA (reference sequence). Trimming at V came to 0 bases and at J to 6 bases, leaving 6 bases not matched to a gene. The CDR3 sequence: CSARDRTGKDGYTF. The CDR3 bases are TGCAGTGCTAGAGATAGGACAGGGAAGGATGGCTACACCTTC.

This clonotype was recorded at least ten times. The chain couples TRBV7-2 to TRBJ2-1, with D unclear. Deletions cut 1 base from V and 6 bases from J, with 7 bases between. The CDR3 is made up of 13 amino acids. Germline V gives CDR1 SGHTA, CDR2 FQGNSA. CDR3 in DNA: TGTGCCAGCAGCTTAGTCGACGGCAATGAGCAGTTCTTC. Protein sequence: CASSLVDGNEQFF. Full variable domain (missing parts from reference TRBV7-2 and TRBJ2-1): GAGVSQSPSNKVTEKGKDVELRCDPISGHTALYWYRQSLGQGLEFLIYFQGNSAPDKSGLPSDRFSAERTGGSVSTLTIQRTQQEDSAVYLCASSLVDGNEQFFGPGTRLTVL.

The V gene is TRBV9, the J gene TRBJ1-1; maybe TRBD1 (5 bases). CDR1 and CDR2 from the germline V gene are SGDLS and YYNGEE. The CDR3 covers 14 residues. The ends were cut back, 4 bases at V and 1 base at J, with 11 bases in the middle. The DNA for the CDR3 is TGTGCCAGCAGCCCCGAGACAGCGAACACTGAAGCTTTCTTT. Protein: CASSPETANTEAFF.

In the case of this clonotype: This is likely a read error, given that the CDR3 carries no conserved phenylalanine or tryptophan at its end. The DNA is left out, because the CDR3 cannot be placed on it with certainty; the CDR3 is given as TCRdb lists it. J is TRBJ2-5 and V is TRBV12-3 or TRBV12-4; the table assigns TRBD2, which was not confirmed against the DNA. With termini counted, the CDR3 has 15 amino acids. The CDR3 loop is CASSLTGTSGYTFGS.

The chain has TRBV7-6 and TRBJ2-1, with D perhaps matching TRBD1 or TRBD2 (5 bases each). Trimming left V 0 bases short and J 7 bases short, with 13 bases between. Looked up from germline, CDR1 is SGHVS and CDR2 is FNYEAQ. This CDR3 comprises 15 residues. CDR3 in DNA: TGTGCCAGCAGCTTAGCGATCGGGGCTCTTAATGAGCAGTTCTTC. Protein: CASSLAIGALNEQFF. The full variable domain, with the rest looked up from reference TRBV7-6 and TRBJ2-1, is GAGVSQSPRYKVTKRGQDVALRCDPISGHVSLYWYRQALGQGPEFLTYFNYEAQQDKSGLPNDRFSAERPEGSISTLTIQRTEQRDSAMYRCASSLAIGALNEQFFGPGTRLTVL.

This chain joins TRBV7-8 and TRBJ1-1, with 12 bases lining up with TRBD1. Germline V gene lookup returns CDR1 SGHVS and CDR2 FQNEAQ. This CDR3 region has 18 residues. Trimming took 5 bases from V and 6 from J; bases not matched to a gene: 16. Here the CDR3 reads CASSTPPGQGADWPEAFF. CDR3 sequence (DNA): TGTGCCAGCAGCACTCCACCGGGACAGGGGGCTGACTGGCCTGAAGCTTTCTTT.

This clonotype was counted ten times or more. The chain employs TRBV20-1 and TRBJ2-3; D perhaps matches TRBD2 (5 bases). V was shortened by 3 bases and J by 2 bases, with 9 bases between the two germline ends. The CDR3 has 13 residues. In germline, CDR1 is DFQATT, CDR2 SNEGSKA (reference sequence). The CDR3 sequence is CSAREEITDTQYF. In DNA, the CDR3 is TGCAGTGCTAGGGAGGAGATCACAGATACGCAGTATTTT.

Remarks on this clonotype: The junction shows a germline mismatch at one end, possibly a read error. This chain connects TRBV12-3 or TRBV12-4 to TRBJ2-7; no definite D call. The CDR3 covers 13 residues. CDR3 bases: TGTGCCAGCGCTCGGACCAGAACCTACGAGCGGTACTTC. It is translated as CASARTRTYERYF.

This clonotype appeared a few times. This chain's CDR3 is CASTGAGGGRLAKNIQYF. CDR3 nucleotides: TGTGCCAGCACGGGGGCAGGTGGAGGGAGGCTAGCCAAAAACATTCAGTACTTC. The chain has TRBV6-1 and TRBJ2-4; D might be TRBD1 or TRBD2, each matching 6 bases. The V and J ends lost 7 bases and 0 bases respectively, with 22 bases between them. The length of the CDR3 is 18 residues. Germline V gives CDR1 MNHNS, CDR2 SASEGT.

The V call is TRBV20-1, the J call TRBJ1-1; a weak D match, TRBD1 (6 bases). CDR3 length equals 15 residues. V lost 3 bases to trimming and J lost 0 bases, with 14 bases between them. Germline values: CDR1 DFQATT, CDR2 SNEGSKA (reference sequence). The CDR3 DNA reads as TGCAGTGCTAGGCAGGACAGTTCTATGAACACTGAAGCTTTCTTT. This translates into CSARQDSSMNTEAFF.

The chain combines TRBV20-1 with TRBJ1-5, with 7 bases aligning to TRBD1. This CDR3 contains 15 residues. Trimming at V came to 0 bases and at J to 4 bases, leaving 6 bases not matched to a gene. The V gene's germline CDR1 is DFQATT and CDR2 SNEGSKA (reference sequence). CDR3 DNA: TGCAGTGCTAGAGATGGGGGGACAGCGAATCAGCCCCAGCATTTT. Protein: CSARDGGTANQPQHF.

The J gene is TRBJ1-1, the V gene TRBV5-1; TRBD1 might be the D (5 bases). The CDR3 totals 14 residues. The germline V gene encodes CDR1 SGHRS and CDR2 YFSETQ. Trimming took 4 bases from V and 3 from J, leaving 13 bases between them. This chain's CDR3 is CASSTRGDDTEAFF. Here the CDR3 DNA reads TGCGCCAGCAGCACCCGGGGGGATGACACTGAAGCTTTCTTT.

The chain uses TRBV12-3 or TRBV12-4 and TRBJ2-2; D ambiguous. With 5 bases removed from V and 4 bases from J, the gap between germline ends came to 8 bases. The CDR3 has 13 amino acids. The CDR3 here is CASSTRPTGELFF. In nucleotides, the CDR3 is TGTGCCAGCAGTACGAGGCCCACCGGGGAGCTGTTTTTT.

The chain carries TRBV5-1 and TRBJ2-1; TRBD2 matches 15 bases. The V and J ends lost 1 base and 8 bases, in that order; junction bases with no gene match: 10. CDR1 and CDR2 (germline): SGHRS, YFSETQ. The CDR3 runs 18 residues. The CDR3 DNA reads TGCGCCAGCAGCTTGCCGGGACTAGCGGGGGGACGGACCGATGAGCAGTTCTTC. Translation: CASSLPGLAGGRTDEQFF.

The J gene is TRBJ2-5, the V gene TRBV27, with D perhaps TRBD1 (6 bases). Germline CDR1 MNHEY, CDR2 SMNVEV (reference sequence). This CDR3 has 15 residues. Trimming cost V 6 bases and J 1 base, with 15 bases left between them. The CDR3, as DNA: TGTGCCAGCAGAACCGCAGGGGCCCCCCAAGAGACCCAGTACTTC. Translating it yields CASRTAGAPQETQYF.

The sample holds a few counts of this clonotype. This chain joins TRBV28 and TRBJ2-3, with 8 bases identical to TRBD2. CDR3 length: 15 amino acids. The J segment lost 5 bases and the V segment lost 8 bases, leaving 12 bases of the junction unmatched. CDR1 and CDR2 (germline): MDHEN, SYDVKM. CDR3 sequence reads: CASATGGVPRDTQYF. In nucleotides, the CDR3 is TGTGCCAGCGCAACGGGGGGGGTCCCGCGAGATACGCAGTATTTT.

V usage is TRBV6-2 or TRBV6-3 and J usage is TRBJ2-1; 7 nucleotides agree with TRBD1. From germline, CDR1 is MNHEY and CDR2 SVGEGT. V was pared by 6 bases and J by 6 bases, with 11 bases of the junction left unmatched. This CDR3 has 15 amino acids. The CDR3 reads CASRSKGARFNEQFF. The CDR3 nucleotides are TGTGCCAGCAGGTCGAAGGGGGCAAGGTTCAATGAGCAGTTCTTC.

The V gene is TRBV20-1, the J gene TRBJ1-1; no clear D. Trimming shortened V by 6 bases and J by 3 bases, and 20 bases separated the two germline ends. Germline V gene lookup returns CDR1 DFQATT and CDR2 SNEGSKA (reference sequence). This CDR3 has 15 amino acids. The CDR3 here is CSAKETGKTYTEAFF. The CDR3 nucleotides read TGCAGTGCAAAAGAGACCGGGAAGACATACACTGAAGCTTTCTTT.

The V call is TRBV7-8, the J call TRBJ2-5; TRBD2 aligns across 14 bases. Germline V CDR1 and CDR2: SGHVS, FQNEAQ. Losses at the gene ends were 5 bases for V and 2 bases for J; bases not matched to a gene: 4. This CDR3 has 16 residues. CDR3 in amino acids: CASSPTSGGAQETQYF. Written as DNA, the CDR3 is TGTGCCAGCAGCCCGACTAGCGGGGGGGCTCAAGAGACCCAGTACTTC. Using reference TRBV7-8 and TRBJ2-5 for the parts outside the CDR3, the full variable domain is GAGVSQSPRYKVAKRGQDVALRCDPISGHVSLFWYQQALGQGPEFLTYFQNEAQLDKSGLPSDRFFAERPEGSVSTLKIQRTQQEDSAVYLCASSPTSGGAQETQYFGPGTRLLVL.

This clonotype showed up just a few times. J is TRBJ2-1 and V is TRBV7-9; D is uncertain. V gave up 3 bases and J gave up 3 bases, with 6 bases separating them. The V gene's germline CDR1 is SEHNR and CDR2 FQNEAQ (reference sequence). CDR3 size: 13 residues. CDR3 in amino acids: CASSFRNYNEQFF. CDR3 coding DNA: TGTGCCAGCAGCTTCCGAAACTACAATGAGCAGTTCTTC.

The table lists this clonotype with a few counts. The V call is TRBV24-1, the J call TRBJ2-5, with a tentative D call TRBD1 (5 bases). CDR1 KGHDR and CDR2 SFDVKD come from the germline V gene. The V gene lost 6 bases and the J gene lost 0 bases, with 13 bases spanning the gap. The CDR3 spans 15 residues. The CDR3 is CATSSGQAYQETQYF. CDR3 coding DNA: TGTGCCACCAGTTCAGGGCAAGCGTACCAAGAGACCCAGTACTTC.

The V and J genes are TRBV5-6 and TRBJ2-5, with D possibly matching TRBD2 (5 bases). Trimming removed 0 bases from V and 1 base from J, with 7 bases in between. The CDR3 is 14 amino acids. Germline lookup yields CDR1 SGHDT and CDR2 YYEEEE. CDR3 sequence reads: CASSLAAAQETQYF. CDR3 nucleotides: TGTGCCAGCAGCTTGGCAGCGGCCCAAGAGACCCAGTACTTC.